This TCR beta chain came from a study of response to subunit inactivated influenza vaccine. Notes on the study in general: It was suggested by the authors that few new T cells are recruited by each seasonal influenza vaccination.

J gave up 10 bases and V 5 bases, and 11 bases lay outside the gene matches. Germline V gives CDR1 SGHTA, CDR2 FQGNSA. The CDR3 sequence is 14 residues long. In regard to this clonotype: Its antigen is still unknown.

Using its own MiXCR run on the RT-PCR reads, TCRdb lists one record per CDR3 protein. There are some 300,000 distinct CDR3 sequences in the sample; about 20% occur only once, and under 13% lies in the top ten. Sequenced material: PBMCs from blood, taken 21 months after vaccination. This receptor was obtained from a man aged 45 to 75 who received an inactivated influenza vaccine. The chain carries TRBV7-2 and TRBJ1-5; 7 bases match TRBD1. CDR3 DNA: TGTGCCAGCAGCCTCGGACAGGCTGGGGGACCCCAGCATTTT. It is translated as CASSLGQAGGPQHF. Using reference TRBV7-2 and TRBJ1-5 for the parts outside the CDR3, the full variable domain is GAGVSQSPSNKVTEKGKDVELRCDPISGHTALYWYRQSLGQGLEFLIYFQGNSAPDKSGLPSDRFSAERTGGSVSTLTIQRTQQEDSAVYLCASSLGQAGGPQHFGDGTRLSIL.